This TCR beta chain emerged from a study of neurological immune-mediated disorders. Germline loops: CDR1 SGHRS, CDR2 YFSETQ. Trimming stripped 4 bases from V and 7 bases from J, with 20 bases between. The CDR3 length is 15 residues. This clonotype came up many times. In TCRdb, the 5' RACE reads were re-called with MiXCR into one record per CDR3 protein. The table lists tens of thousands of distinct CDR3 sequences, approximately 12% of them singletons, with about 1.3% in the top ten. The chain combines TRBV5-1 with TRBJ2-5; possible D gene TRBD2, 7 bases. The sequence derives from a female donor in good health. The sample taken for sequencing was PBMCs. The DNA for the CDR3 is TGCGCCAGCAGCCAGGGGATGGCGGGGGCCATGACCCAGTACTTC. Protein product: CASSQGMAGAMTQYF.